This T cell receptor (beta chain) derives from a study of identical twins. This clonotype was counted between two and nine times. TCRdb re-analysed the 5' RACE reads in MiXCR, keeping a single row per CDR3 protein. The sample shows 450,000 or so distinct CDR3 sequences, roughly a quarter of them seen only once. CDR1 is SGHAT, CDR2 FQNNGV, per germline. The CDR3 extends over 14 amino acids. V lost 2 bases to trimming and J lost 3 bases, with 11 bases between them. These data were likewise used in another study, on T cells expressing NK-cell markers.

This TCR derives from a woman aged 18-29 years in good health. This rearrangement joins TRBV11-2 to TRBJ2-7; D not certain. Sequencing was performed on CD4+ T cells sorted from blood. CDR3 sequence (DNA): TGTGCCAGCAGCTTAAGTGGGCTCCTCTACGAGCAGTACTTC. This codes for CASSLSGLLYEQYF.